A selection of T cell receptor beta chains follows, all from one sample in a study of CD8 T cells in Susac syndrome. From the immunoSEQ multiplex PCR reads, TCRdb called clonotypes with MiXCR, one entry per CDR3 protein. The sample includes approximately 210,000 distinct CDR3 sequences, around 95% of them seen just once. The specimen was CD4+ T cells from PBMCs. All receptors come from a human donor with multiple sclerosis. Each CDR3 is given with its conserved first and last residue. The order of the fields is V gene, D gene, clone size, J gene, CDR3 protein, CDR3 DNA. The D gene is left open where the match is weak. For some rows the clone size is stated as once, few or many, or as a class when expanded; others skip it.

TRBV20-1,TRBD1,.,TRBJ1-2,CSAYTGTGDGYTF,TGCAGTGCCTACACCGGGACAGGGGATGGCTACACCTTC
TRBV7-3,TRBD2,.,TRBJ2-1,CASSPRTSNEQFF,TGTGCCAGCAGCCCCAGGACTAGCAATGAGCAGTTCTTC
TRBV20-1,.,.,TRBJ2-3,CSARDWGGSTDTQYF,TGCAGTGCTAGAGATTGGGGCGGGAGCACAGATACGCAGTATTTT
TRBV29-1,TRBD1,.,TRBJ2-4,CSVEDNQTGQACF,TGCAGCGTTGAAGATAACCAAACGGGACAGGCCTGCTTC
TRBV30,TRBD1,.,TRBJ2-7,CAWVKTGGSYEQYF,TGTGCCTGGGTTAAGACAGGGGGCTCCTACGAGCAGTACTTC
TRBV5-1,.,.,TRBJ2-7,CASSFGGTEGEQYF,TGCGCCAGCAGCTTTGGAGGCACAGAAGGGGAGCAGTACTTC
TRBV3-1,.,.,TRBJ1-2,CASSPRRLRGYGYTF,TGTGCCAGCAGCCCCAGACGCCTACGCGGCTATGGCTACACCTTC
TRBV27,.,.,TRBJ2-3,CASSIPPGDYLTDTQYF,TGTGCCAGCAGTATCCCCCCAGGGGACTATCTCACAGATACGCAGTATTTT
TRBV5-4,.,.,TRBJ1-2,CASSFVGGHYGYTF,TGTGCCAGCAGCTTTGTGGGGGGCCACTATGGCTACACCTTC
TRBV4-1,.,.,TRBJ2-7,CASSQGGSSYEQYF,TGTGCCAGCAGCCAAGGTGGTAGCTCCTACGAGCAGTACTTC
TRBV7-7,.,.,TRBJ2-5,CASSLMSGPQETQYF,TGTGCCAGCAGCTTAATGTCAGGTCCACAAGAGACCCAGTACTTC
TRBV18,.,once,TRBJ2-1,CASSLFRELQFF,TGTGCCAGCTCATTGTTTCGAGAGCTGCAGTTCTTC
TRBV29-1,TRBD2,.,TRBJ2-7,CSVNSGSAYEQYF,TGCAGCGTAAATAGCGGGAGCGCGTACGAGCAGTACTTC
TRBV5-4,.,.,TRBJ2-1,CASSLVGNNEQFF,TGTGCCAGCAGCTTGGTTGGAAACAATGAGCAGTTCTTC
TRBV6-1,TRBD1,.,TRBJ2-3,CAYRTGRTDTQYF,TGTGCCTACAGGACAGGTCGCACAGATACGCAGTATTTT
TRBV2,.,.,TRBJ1-1,CASRQPGYEAFF,TGTGCCAGCAGGCAACCAGGGTATGAAGCTTTCTTT
TRBV7-3,.,.,TRBJ1-2,CASSPRLGVGYTF,TGTGCCAGCAGCCCCCGTTTGGGGGTAGGCTACACCTTC
TRBV20-1,.,.,TRBJ2-7,CSADHDSYEQYF,TGCAGTGCCGATCACGACAGCTACGAGCAGTACTTC
TRBV29-1,.,.,TRBJ1-2,CSVEEGYGYTF,TGCAGCGTTGAAGAAGGGTATGGCTACACCTTC
TRBV12-3/TRBV12-4,TRBD2,.,TRBJ2-5,CASSSRLAGDETQYF,TGTGCCAGCAGTTCCCGACTAGCGGGGGACGAGACCCAGTACTTC
TRBV20-1,.,.,TRBJ2-7,CSASAGASSYEQYF,TGCAGTGCTAGCGCCGGGGCGAGCTCCTACGAGCAGTACTTC
TRBV14,.,.,TRBJ1-1,CASSQDQPGEAFF,TGTGCCAGCAGCCAAGATCAACCGGGTGAAGCTTTCTTT
TRBV3-1,TRBD1,.,TRBJ1-2,CASSDQGARGYTF,TGTGCCAGCAGTGACCAGGGGGCGCGTGGCTACACCTTC
TRBV24-1,.,.,TRBJ2-2,CATSDYTAAGELFF,TGTGCCACCAGTGATTATACAGCGGCCGGGGAGCTGTTTTTT
TRBV30,TRBD2,.,TRBJ2-7,CAWRLAHYEQYF,TGTGCCTGGAGACTAGCGCACTACGAGCAGTACTTC
TRBV6-2/TRBV6-3,.,.,TRBJ2-5,CASRPWIQETQYF,TGTGCCAGCAGACCGTGGATCCAAGAGACCCAGTACTTC
TRBV29-1,TRBD2,once,TRBJ2-5,CSVVKGGETQYF,TGCAGCGTTGTGAAGGGAGGGGAGACCCAGTACTTC
TRBV7-9,TRBD1,.,TRBJ2-7,CASSQRDSSYEQYF,TGTGCCAGCAGCCAAAGGGACAGCTCCTACGAGCAGTACTTC
TRBV4-1,.,.,TRBJ2-1,CASSQEPGGVGGQQFF,TGCGCCAGCAGCCAAGAACCGGGGGGCGTGGGAGGGCAGCAGTTCTTC
TRBV15,.,once,TRBJ2-7,CATSRNLDTTYEQYF,TGTGCCACCAGCAGAAATTTAGACACCACCTACGAGCAGTACTTC
TRBV29-1,.,.,TRBJ2-3,CSVKANPDTQYF,TGCAGCGTTAAAGCGAATCCAGATACGCAGTATTTT
TRBV3-1,.,.,TRBJ2-1,CASSQGLVREWNEQFF,TGTGCCAGCAGCCAAGGACTAGTTAGAGAGTGGAATGAGCAGTTCTTC
TRBV29-1,TRBD1,.,TRBJ2-3,CSVPLPRTGGKTDTQYF,TGCAGCGTTCCCCTACCGAGGACAGGGGGCAAGACAGATACGCAGTATTTT